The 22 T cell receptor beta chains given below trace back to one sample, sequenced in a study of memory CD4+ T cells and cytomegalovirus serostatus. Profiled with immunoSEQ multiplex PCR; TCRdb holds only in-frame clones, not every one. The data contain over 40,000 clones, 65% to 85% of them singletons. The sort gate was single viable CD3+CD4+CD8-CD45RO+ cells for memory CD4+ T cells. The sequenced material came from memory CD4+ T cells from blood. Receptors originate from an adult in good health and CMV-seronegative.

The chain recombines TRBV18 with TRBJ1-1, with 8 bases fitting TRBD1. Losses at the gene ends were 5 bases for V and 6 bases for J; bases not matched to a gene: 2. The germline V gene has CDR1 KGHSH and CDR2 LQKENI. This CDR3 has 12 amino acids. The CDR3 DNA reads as TGTGCCAGCTCAGTACAGGGGGCTGAAGCTTTCTTT. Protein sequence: CASSVQGAEAFF.

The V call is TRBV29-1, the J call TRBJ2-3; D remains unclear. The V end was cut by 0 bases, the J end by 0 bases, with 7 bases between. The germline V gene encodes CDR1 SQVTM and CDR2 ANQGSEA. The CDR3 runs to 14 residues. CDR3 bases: TGCAGCGTTGAAGACGACCGCAGCACAGATACGCAGTATTTT. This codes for CSVEDDRSTDTQYF.

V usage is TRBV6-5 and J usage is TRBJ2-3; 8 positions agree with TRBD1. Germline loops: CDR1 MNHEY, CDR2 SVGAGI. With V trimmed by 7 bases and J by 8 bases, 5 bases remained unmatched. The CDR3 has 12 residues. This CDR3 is CASTTGASTQYF. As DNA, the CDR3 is TGTGCCAGCACGACAGGGGCATCTACGCAGTATTTT.

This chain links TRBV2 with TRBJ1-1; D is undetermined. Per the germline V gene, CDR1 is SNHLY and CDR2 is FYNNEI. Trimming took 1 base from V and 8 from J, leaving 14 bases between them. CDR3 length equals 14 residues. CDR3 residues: CASSEGGPRGEAFF. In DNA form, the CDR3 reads TGTGCCAGCAGTGAAGGAGGGCCCCGAGGGGAAGCTTTCTTT. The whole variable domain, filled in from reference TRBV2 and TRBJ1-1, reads EPEVTQTPSHQVTQMGQEVILRCVPISNHLYFYWYRQILGQKVEFLVSFYNNEISEKSEIFDDQFSVERPDGSNFTLKIRSTKLEDSAMYFCASSEGGPRGEAFFGQGTRLTVV.

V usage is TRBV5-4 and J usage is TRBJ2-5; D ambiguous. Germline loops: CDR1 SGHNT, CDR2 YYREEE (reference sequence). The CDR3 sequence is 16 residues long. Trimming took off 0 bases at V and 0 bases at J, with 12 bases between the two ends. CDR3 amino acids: CASSLASSGDQETQYF. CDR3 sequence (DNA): TGTGCCAGCAGCTTGGCCTCTTCTGGGGACCAAGAGACCCAGTACTTC.

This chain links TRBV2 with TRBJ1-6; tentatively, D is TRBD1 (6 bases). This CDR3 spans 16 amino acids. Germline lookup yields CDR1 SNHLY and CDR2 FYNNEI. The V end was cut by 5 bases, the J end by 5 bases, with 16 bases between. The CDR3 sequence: CASSSRGREDNSPLHF. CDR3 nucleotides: TGTGCCAGCAGTTCGAGGGGGAGGGAGGATAATTCACCCCTCCACTTT.

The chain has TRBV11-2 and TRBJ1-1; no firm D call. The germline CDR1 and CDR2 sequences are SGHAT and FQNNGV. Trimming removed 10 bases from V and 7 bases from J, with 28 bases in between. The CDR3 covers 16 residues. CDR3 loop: CATQDRRSSPRGEAFF. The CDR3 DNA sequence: TGTGCCACCCAAGACCGGCGGAGCAGTCCTCGTGGTGAAGCTTTCTTT.

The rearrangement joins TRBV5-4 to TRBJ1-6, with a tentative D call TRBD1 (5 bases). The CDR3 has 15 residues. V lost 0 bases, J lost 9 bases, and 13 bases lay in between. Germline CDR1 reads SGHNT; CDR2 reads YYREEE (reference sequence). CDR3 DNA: TGTGCCAGCAGCTTGGGGGGATCGGGGGGTTCACCCCTCCACTTT. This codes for CASSLGGSGGSPLHF.

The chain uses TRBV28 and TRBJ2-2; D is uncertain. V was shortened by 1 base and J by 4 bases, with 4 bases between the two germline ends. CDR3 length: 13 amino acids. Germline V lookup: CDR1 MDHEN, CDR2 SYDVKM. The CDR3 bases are TGTGCCAGCAGTTTATTTACCACCGGGGAGCTGTTTTTT. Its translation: CASSLFTTGELFF.

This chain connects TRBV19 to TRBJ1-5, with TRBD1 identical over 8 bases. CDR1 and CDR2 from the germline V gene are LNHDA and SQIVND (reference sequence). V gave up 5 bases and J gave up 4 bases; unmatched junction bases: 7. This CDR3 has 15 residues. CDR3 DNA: TGTGCCAGTAGTCCCTTTGGGACAGGAAATCAGCCCCAGCATTTT. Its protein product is CASSPFGTGNQPQHF.

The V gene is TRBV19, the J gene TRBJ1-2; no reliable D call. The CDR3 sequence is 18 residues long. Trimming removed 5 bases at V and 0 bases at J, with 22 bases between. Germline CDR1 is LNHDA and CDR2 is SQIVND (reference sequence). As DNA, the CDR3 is TGTGCCAGTAGTGGGCGGAGGGCAGCAAAAGATTCTAACTATGGCTACACCTTC. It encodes CASSGRRAAKDSNYGYTF.

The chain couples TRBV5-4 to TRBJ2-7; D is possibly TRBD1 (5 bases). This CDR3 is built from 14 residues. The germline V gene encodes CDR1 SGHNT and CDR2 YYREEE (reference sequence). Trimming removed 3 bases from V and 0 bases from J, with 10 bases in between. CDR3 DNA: TGTGCCAGCAGCTCCCTAGACAGCTCCTACGAGCAGTACTTC. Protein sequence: CASSSLDSSYEQYF.

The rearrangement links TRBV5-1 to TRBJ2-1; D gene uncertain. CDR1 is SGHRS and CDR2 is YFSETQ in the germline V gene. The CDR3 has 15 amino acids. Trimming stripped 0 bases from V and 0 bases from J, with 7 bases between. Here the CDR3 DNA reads TGCGCCAGCAGCTTGGAGGCCACCTCCTACAATGAGCAGTTCTTC. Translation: CASSLEATSYNEQFF.

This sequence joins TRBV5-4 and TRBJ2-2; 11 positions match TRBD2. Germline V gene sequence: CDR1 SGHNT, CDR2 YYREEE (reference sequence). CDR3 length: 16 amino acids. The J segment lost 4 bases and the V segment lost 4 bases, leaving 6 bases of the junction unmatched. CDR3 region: CASSPSSGGFTGELFF. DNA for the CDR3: TGTGCCAGCAGCCCTTCTAGCGGGGGGTTCACCGGGGAGCTGTTTTTT.

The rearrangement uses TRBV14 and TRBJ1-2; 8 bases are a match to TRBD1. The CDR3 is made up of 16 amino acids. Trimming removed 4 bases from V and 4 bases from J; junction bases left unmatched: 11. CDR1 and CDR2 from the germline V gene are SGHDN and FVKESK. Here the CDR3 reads CASSPYRGASAYGYTF. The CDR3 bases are TGTGCCAGCAGCCCATACAGGGGGGCATCTGCCTATGGCTACACCTTC.

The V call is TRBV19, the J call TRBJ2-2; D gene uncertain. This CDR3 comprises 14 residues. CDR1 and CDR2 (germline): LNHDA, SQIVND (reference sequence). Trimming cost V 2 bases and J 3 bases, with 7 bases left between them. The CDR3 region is CASSIRGDTGELFF. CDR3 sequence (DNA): TGTGCCAGTAGTATACGTGGGGACACCGGGGAGCTGTTTTTT.

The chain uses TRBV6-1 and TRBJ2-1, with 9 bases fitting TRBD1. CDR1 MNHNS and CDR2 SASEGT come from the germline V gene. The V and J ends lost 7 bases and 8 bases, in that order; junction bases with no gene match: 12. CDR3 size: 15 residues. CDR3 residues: CASIINTGGGYEQFF. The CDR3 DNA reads TGTGCCAGCATAATTAATACAGGGGGCGGCTATGAGCAGTTCTTC.

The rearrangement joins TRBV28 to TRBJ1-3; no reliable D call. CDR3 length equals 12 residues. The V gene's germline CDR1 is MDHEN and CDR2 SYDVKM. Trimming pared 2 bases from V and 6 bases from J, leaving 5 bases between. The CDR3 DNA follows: TGTGCCAGCAGTTTACAGGCAAACACCATATATTTT. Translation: CASSLQANTIYF.

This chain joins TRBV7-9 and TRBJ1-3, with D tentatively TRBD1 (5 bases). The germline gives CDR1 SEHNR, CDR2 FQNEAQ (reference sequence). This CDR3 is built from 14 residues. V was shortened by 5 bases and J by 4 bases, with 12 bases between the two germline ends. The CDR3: CASSRAGRGNTIYF. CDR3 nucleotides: TGTGCCAGCAGCAGGGCAGGGCGAGGAAACACCATATATTTT. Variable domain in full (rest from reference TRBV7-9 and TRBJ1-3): DTGVSQNPRHKITKRGQNVTFRCDPISEHNRLYWYRQTLGQGPEFLTYFQNEAQLEKSRLLSDRFSAERPKGSFSTLEIQRTEQGDSAMYLCASSRAGRGNTIYFGEGSWLTVV.

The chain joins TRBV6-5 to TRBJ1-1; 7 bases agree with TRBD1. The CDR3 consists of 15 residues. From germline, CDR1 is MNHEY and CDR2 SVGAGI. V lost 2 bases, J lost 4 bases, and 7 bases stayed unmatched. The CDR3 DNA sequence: TGTGCCAGCAGTTACGGGACAGATGGGCTCACTGAAGCTTTCTTT. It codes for CASSYGTDGLTEAFF.

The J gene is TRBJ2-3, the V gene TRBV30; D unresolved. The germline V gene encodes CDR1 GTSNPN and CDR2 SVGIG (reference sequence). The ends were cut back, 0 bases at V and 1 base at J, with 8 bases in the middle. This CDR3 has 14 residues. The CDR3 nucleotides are TGTGCCTGGAGTGTACGCCGGGGCACAGATACGCAGTATTTT. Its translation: CAWSVRRGTDTQYF.

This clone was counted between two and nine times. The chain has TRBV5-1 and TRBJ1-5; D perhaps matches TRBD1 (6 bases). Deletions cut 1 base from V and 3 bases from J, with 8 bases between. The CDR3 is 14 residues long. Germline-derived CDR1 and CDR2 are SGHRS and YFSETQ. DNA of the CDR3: TGCGCCAGCAGCTTGACAGGGCCCAATCAGCCCCAGCATTTT. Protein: CASSLTGPNQPQHF.